Listed below are T cell receptor beta chains from one sample, sequenced in a study of blood T cell repertoires in COVID-19. Profiled with immunoSEQ multiplex PCR; TCRdb holds only in-frame clones, not every one. This sample yields some 150,000 clones, of which approximately 85% are seen a single time; under 0.8% belongs to the top ten. The sample comprised peripheral blood. The receptors come from a man in his 60s with COVID-19, enrolled during active disease. Both conserved end residues are part of each CDR3. D genes are given only for firm matches. A row's size may be missing; if present it is once, few, many or a size class.

d_call: -; j_call: TRBJ1-2; v_call: TRBV19; clone_size: few; cdr3_length: 13; cdr3_nt: TGTGCCAGTAGAGTACTTGGAGCCTATGGCTACACCTTC; cdr3_aa: CASRVLGAYGYTF
d_call: -; j_call: TRBJ1-4; v_call: TRBV5-4; clone_size: -; cdr3_length: 14; cdr3_nt: TGTGCCAGCAGCTCCAGGCCCGAAAATGAAAAACTGTTTTTT; cdr3_aa: CASSSRPENEKLFF
d_call: TRBD1; j_call: TRBJ1-2; v_call: TRBV27; clone_size: -; cdr3_length: 15; cdr3_nt: TGTGCCAGCTCCGCCGGGACAGGGGAGGGCTATGGCTACACCTTC; cdr3_aa: CASSAGTGEGYGYTF
d_call: -; j_call: TRBJ1-3; v_call: TRBV9; clone_size: once; cdr3_length: 15; cdr3_nt: TGTGCCAGCAGCCCCAGGACAGCCTCTGGAAACACCATATATTTT; cdr3_aa: CASSPRTASGNTIYF
d_call: TRBD2; j_call: TRBJ2-5; v_call: TRBV19; clone_size: -; cdr3_length: 13; cdr3_nt: TGTGCCAGTAGTGCTAGCGGGAGGGAGACCCAGTACTTC; cdr3_aa: CASSASGRETQYF
d_call: TRBD1; j_call: TRBJ1-2; v_call: TRBV7-9; clone_size: once; cdr3_length: 16; cdr3_nt: TGTGCCAGCAACGTAATCCCGGGACAGGGGGCAGATGGCTACACCTTC; cdr3_aa: CASNVIPGQGADGYTF
d_call: -; j_call: TRBJ2-1; v_call: TRBV7-9; clone_size: -; cdr3_length: 14; cdr3_nt: TGTGCCAGCAGCTTCCGGGGGTTCGACAATGAGCAGTTCTTC; cdr3_aa: CASSFRGFDNEQFF
d_call: -; j_call: TRBJ2-1; v_call: TRBV25-1; clone_size: -; cdr3_length: 13; cdr3_nt: TGTGCCAGCAGTGAATACGGGGGCAATGAGCAGTTCTTC; cdr3_aa: CASSEYGGNEQFF
d_call: -; j_call: TRBJ2-1; v_call: TRBV7-8; clone_size: -; cdr3_length: 15; cdr3_nt: TGTGCCAGCAGGGCTACAGATACCTCCTACAATGAGCAGTTCTTC; cdr3_aa: CASRATDTSYNEQFF
d_call: -; j_call: TRBJ1-4; v_call: TRBV28; clone_size: -; cdr3_length: 15; cdr3_nt: TGTGCCAGCAGTCTGCCGGGGAGCCTGGATGAAAAACTGTTTTTT; cdr3_aa: CASSLPGSLDEKLFF
d_call: TRBD1; j_call: TRBJ2-1; v_call: TRBV5-4; clone_size: -; cdr3_length: 14; cdr3_nt: TGTGCCAGCAGCCTGACAGGGGTGGACAATGAGCAGTTCTTC; cdr3_aa: CASSLTGVDNEQFF
d_call: -; j_call: TRBJ1-2; v_call: TRBV19; clone_size: -; cdr3_length: 14; cdr3_nt: TGTGCCAGTAAGTTCGCAGGCGTGACCTATGGCTACACCTTC; cdr3_aa: CASKFAGVTYGYTF
d_call: TRBD1; j_call: TRBJ2-7; v_call: TRBV11-2; clone_size: -; cdr3_length: 15; cdr3_nt: TGTGCCAGCAGCTTTGACAGGGTTTCAACCTACGAGCAGTACTTC; cdr3_aa: CASSFDRVSTYEQYF
d_call: TRBD2; j_call: TRBJ2-1; v_call: TRBV4-1; clone_size: few; cdr3_length: 17; cdr3_nt: TGCGCCAGCAGCCAAGAGGGTAGCGGGCCGACATCGAATGAGCAGTTCTTC; cdr3_aa: CASSQEGSGPTSNEQFF
d_call: TRBD1; j_call: TRBJ1-3; v_call: TRBV6-5; clone_size: -; cdr3_length: 15; cdr3_nt: TGTGCCAGCACCCCTGGAGGGACAGGGGGAAGGAACATATATTTT; cdr3_aa: CASTPGGTGGRNIYF
d_call: -; j_call: TRBJ2-3; v_call: TRBV24-1; clone_size: -; cdr3_length: 15; cdr3_nt: TGTGCCACCAGTGTCCGAGGCCAGGGGTGGGATACGCAGTATTTT; cdr3_aa: CATSVRGQGWDTQYF
d_call: TRBD2; j_call: TRBJ2-1; v_call: TRBV15; clone_size: -; cdr3_length: 17; cdr3_nt: TGTGCCACCAGCAGAGATGTGGCGGGAGGGTGGGGAAATGAGCAGTTCTTC; cdr3_aa: CATSRDVAGGWGNEQFF
d_call: -; j_call: TRBJ2-1; v_call: TRBV18; clone_size: -; cdr3_length: 14; cdr3_nt: TGTGCCAGCTCGTCCGGTATAGGGGGTGGTGAGCAGTTCTTC; cdr3_aa: CASSSGIGGGEQFF
d_call: -; j_call: TRBJ1-5; v_call: TRBV27; clone_size: -; cdr3_length: 14; cdr3_nt: TGTGCCAGCAGGAGACAGGATGGCAATCAGCCCCAGCATTTT; cdr3_aa: CASRRQDGNQPQHF
d_call: TRBD1; j_call: TRBJ2-3; v_call: TRBV5-8; clone_size: -; cdr3_length: 16; cdr3_nt: TGTGCCAGCAGGGATAGGACAGGGACCAGCACAGATACGCAGTATTTT; cdr3_aa: CASRDRTGTSTDTQYF
d_call: TRBD1; j_call: TRBJ1-1; v_call: TRBV6-5; clone_size: -; cdr3_length: 15; cdr3_nt: TGTGCCAGCAGTCTTTCCCCCGGGACAGGGGGCAGGGCTTTCTTT; cdr3_aa: CASSLSPGTGGRAFF
d_call: TRBD2; j_call: TRBJ2-1; v_call: TRBV14; clone_size: -; cdr3_length: 16; cdr3_nt: TGTGCCAGCAGCCCGCGTATGGTAGCGGGGACGAATGAGCAGTTCTTC; cdr3_aa: CASSPRMVAGTNEQFF
d_call: TRBD1; j_call: TRBJ1-1; v_call: TRBV5-1; clone_size: -; cdr3_length: 14; cdr3_nt: TGCGCCAGCAGCCCCGGACAGGGTCACACTGAAGCTTTCTTT; cdr3_aa: CASSPGQGHTEAFF
d_call: -; j_call: TRBJ1-4; v_call: TRBV19; clone_size: -; cdr3_length: 14; cdr3_nt: TGTGCCAGTAGTGGGGCCGGGAGCGATGAAAAACTGTTTTTT; cdr3_aa: CASSGAGSDEKLFF
d_call: -; j_call: TRBJ1-6; v_call: TRBV4-2; clone_size: -; cdr3_length: 15; cdr3_nt: TGTGCCAGCAGCCAAGAGGCAGGGCTGAATTCACCCCTCCACTTT; cdr3_aa: CASSQEAGLNSPLHF
d_call: TRBD1; j_call: TRBJ2-1; v_call: TRBV6-5; clone_size: -; cdr3_length: 15; cdr3_nt: TGTGCCAGCAGTTACTGGGCCAGGGGGTTTAATGAGCAGTTCTTC; cdr3_aa: CASSYWARGFNEQFF
d_call: -; j_call: TRBJ1-1; v_call: TRBV7-2; clone_size: -; cdr3_length: 13; cdr3_nt: TGTGCCAGCAGCCCCTCGGGGGGCTTTGAAGCTTTCTTT; cdr3_aa: CASSPSGGFEAFF
d_call: TRBD1; j_call: TRBJ1-1; v_call: TRBV2; clone_size: -; cdr3_length: 16; cdr3_nt: TGTGCCAGCAGTATCAGGGCGACAGGGGGGAACACTGAAGCTTTCTTT; cdr3_aa: CASSIRATGGNTEAFF
d_call: -; j_call: TRBJ1-5; v_call: TRBV7-2; clone_size: once; cdr3_length: 15; cdr3_nt: TGTGCCAGCAGCTACTCGACAGGAAGCAATCAGCCCCAGCATTTT; cdr3_aa: CASSYSTGSNQPQHF
d_call: -; j_call: TRBJ2-1; v_call: TRBV19; clone_size: -; cdr3_length: 15; cdr3_nt: TGTGCCAGTAGCGCTATGCGTGGGCGATACAATGAGCAGTTCTTC; cdr3_aa: CASSAMRGRYNEQFF
d_call: -; j_call: TRBJ1-4; v_call: TRBV19; clone_size: -; cdr3_length: 17; cdr3_nt: TGTGCCAGTAGTATCTTTGCAGGACTTTCAACTAATGAAAAACTGTTTTTT; cdr3_aa: CASSIFAGLSTNEKLFF
d_call: TRBD1; j_call: TRBJ1-4; v_call: TRBV5-6; clone_size: once; cdr3_length: 15; cdr3_nt: TGTGCCAGCAGCTTTTCGGACAGGTATAATGAAAAACTGTTTTTT; cdr3_aa: CASSFSDRYNEKLFF
d_call: -; j_call: TRBJ1-2; v_call: TRBV2; clone_size: -; cdr3_length: 11; cdr3_nt: TGTGCCAGCAGCCCGAACTATGGCTACACCTTC; cdr3_aa: CASSPNYGYTF
d_call: TRBD1; j_call: TRBJ1-5; v_call: TRBV7-9; clone_size: once; cdr3_length: 15; cdr3_nt: TGTGCCAGCAGCTCCGGGGGACAGGCCAATCAGCCCCAGCATTTT; cdr3_aa: CASSSGGQANQPQHF
d_call: -; j_call: TRBJ1-5; v_call: TRBV2; clone_size: -; cdr3_length: 16; cdr3_nt: TGTGCCAGCAGCCCTTCCCCCCCGACAGCCGGTCAGCCCCAGCATTTT; cdr3_aa: CASSPSPPTAGQPQHF
d_call: TRBD1; j_call: TRBJ2-5; v_call: TRBV5-4; clone_size: -; cdr3_length: 15; cdr3_nt: TGTGCCAGCAGCTCATCAGGGGGCTCGCAAGAGACCCAGTACTTC; cdr3_aa: CASSSSGGSQETQYF